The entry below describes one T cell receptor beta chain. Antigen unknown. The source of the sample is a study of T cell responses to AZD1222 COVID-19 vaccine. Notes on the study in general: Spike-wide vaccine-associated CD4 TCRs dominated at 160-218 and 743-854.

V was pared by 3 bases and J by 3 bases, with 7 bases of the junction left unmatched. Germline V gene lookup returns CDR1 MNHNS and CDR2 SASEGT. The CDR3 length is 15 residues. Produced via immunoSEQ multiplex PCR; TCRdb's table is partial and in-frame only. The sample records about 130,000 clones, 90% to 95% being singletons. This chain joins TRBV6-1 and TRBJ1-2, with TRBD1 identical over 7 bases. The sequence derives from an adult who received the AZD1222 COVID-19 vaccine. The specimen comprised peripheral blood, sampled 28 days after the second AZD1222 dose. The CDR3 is CASSDDRDSDYGYTF. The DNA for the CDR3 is TGTGCCAGCAGTGACGACAGGGACTCGGACTATGGCTACACCTTC.